What follows are 25 T cell receptor beta chains derived from one specimen sequenced in a study of immune evolution from preneoplasia to lung adenocarcinoma. The table came from immunoSEQ multiplex PCR; TCRdb's copy has only in-frame clones and leaves some out. Of around 10,000 clones in the sample, 78% were seen once. The sample comprised FFPE minimally invasive lung adenocarcinoma tissue. These receptors originate from a person aged 55-80 years with lung adenocarcinoma.

V gene TRBV11-2 combines with J gene TRBJ2-2, with 9 nucleotides matching TRBD1. The CDR3 consists of 16 residues. The V gene end was trimmed by 3 bases and the J gene end by 6 bases; junction bases not matched to a gene: 8. Germline CDR1 and CDR2: SGHAT and FQNNGV. The CDR3: CASSFRMDRGAGELFF. CDR3 nucleotides: TGTGCCAGCAGCTTCCGTATGGACAGGGGAGCCGGGGAGCTGTTTTTT.

This clone was detected a few times. This chain joins TRBV7-9 and TRBJ1-1, with D perhaps TRBD1 (5 bases). V lost 3 bases, J lost 1 base, and 9 bases lay in between. The CDR3 is 14 residues long. Germline V lookup: CDR1 SEHNR, CDR2 FQNEAQ (reference sequence). The CDR3 DNA reads TGTGCCAGCAGCTTTGTGACAGAGAACACTGAAGCTTTCTTT. Translating gives CASSFVTENTEAFF. The full variable domain, completed using reference TRBV7-9 and TRBJ1-1, is DTGVSQNPRHKITKRGQNVTFRCDPISEHNRLYWYRQTLGQGPEFLTYFQNEAQLEKSRLLSDRFSAERPKGSFSTLEIQRTEQGDSAMYLCASSFVTENTEAFFGQGTRLTVV.

The CDR3 region is CASSRTGTSMFTDTQYF. DNA for the CDR3: TGTGCCAGCAGCCGGACGGGGACTAGCATGTTCACAGATACGCAGTATTTT. This chain connects TRBV5-8 to TRBJ2-3; 9 bases agree with TRBD2. The CDR3 is 17 amino acids. V lost 4 bases to trimming and J lost 2 bases; unmatched junction nucleotides: 11. CDR1 and CDR2 from the germline V gene are SGHTS and YDEGEE.

This rearrangement joins TRBV10-3 to TRBJ2-5; D unclear. The V and J ends lost 11 bases and 1 base respectively, with 11 bases between them. The CDR3 covers 12 residues. In germline, CDR1 is ENHRY, CDR2 SYGVKD. The CDR3 sequence is CASGTTQETQYF. CDR3 DNA sequence: TGTGCCTCGGGCACAACCCAAGAGACCCAGTACTTC.

The J gene is TRBJ1-2, the V gene TRBV6-6, with 7 bases matching TRBD1. The trim removed 0 bases at V and 6 bases at J, leaving 4 bases unmatched. CDR1 MNHNY and CDR2 SVGAGI come from the germline V gene (reference sequence). This CDR3 region has 14 residues. The CDR3 nucleotides are TGTGCCAGCAGTTACTCGGGACAGCAAAATGGCTACACCTTC. Its translation: CASSYSGQQNGYTF.

This clone was seen just once. This chain links TRBV4-3 with TRBJ1-2, with D possibly being TRBD1 (5 bases). Trimming took 4 bases from V and 2 from J, leaving 17 bases between them. Germline CDR1 LGHNA, CDR2 YSLEER. This CDR3 region has 16 residues. CDR3: CASSPVGGALNYGYTF. The CDR3 nucleotides read TGCGCCAGCAGCCCCGTAGGAGGGGCGCTAAACTATGGCTACACCTTC.

The chain recombines TRBV5-1 with TRBJ1-4; 9 nucleotides match TRBD1. Trimming removed 6 bases from V and 7 bases from J; junction bases left unmatched: 16. The CDR3 is 17 amino acids. Germline V CDR1 and CDR2: SGHRS, YFSETQ. CDR3: CASNSGTGPLTGEKLFF. DNA for the CDR3: TGCGCCAGCAACTCGGGGACAGGGCCGCTAACCGGTGAAAAACTGTTTTTT.

The gene calls are TRBV7-3 and TRBJ1-2; no clear D. The germline gives CDR1 SGHTA, CDR2 FQGTGA. CDR3 length: 13 residues. Deletions cut 1 base from V and 8 bases from J, with 11 bases between. The CDR3 spells CASSLNGVEGYTF. The DNA of the CDR3 is TGTGCCAGCAGCTTAAACGGAGTGGAGGGCTACACCTTC.

The J gene is TRBJ2-7, the V gene TRBV10-3; D is uncertain. The V gene lost 8 bases and the J gene lost 0 bases, with 14 bases spanning the gap. The CDR3 length is 14 residues. Germline CDR1 is ENHRY and CDR2 is SYGVKD. CDR3 loop: CAISREVSSYEQYF. CDR3 sequence (DNA): TGTGCCATCTCTAGGGAAGTCAGCTCCTACGAGCAGTACTTC.

The CDR3 is CASSRYGWYNEQFF. DNA for the CDR3: TGTGCCAGCAGCCGTTACGGTTGGTACAATGAGCAGTTCTTC. V is TRBV14 and J is TRBJ2-1; D unresolved. CDR3 size: 14 residues. In germline, CDR1 is SGHDN, CDR2 FVKESK. V was pared by 4 bases and J by 4 bases, with 11 bases between.

In its sample, this clone was seen a few times. This chain connects TRBV10-3 to TRBJ2-3, with 7 bases that match TRBD1. Per germline, CDR1 ENHRY and CDR2 SYGVKD. After removal of 7 bases from V and 3 bases from J, the junction contained 4 bases not matched to a gene. The length of the CDR3 is 13 residues. The CDR3 bases are TGTGCCATCAAATCGGGACAGACAGATACGCAGTATTTT. Amino acids: CAIKSGQTDTQYF.

The CDR3 DNA follows: TGTGCCAGTAGTACCGACAGGCATAACTATGGCTACACCTTC. Amino acids: CASSTDRHNYGYTF. V gene TRBV19 combines with J gene TRBJ1-2; possible D gene TRBD1, 6 bases. CDR1 LNHDA and CDR2 SQIVND come from the germline V gene (reference sequence). The V gene lost 4 bases and the J gene lost 1 base, with 10 bases spanning the gap. This CDR3 is 14 amino acids long.

The chain has TRBV11-2 and TRBJ1-1; the D gene is possibly TRBD1 (5 bases). V was trimmed by 5 bases and J by 8 bases, leaving 15 bases between them. The CDR3 covers 13 residues. The V gene's germline CDR1 is SGHAT and CDR2 FQNNGV. The CDR3 nucleotides are TGTGCCAGCAGCCTCGGGACGGACCTAGAAGCTTTCTTT. Translating gives CASSLGTDLEAFF.

The chain carries TRBV6-1 and TRBJ2-1; D perhaps matches TRBD2 (6 bases). The CDR3 length is 15 residues. V lost 7 bases to trimming and J lost 0 bases, with 13 bases between them. Germline lookup yields CDR1 MNHNS and CDR2 SASEGT. The CDR3 reads CASTRDSRSYNEQFF. CDR3 nucleotide sequence: TGTGCCAGCACCCGGGACTCCCGCTCCTACAATGAGCAGTTCTTC.

A single count supports this clone. V gene TRBV12-5 combines with J gene TRBJ2-2; a possible D gene is TRBD2 (5 bases). In germline, CDR1 is LGHNT, CDR2 FRNRAP. This CDR3 has 14 residues. V lost 2 bases and J 4 bases, leaving 8 bases between the germline ends. The DNA for the CDR3 is TGTGCTAGTGGTTTGATTAGCGCCACCGGGGAGCTGTTTTTT. Residues: CASGLISATGELFF.

The chain links TRBV28 to TRBJ2-7, with 10 bases identical to TRBD2. The CDR3 spans 16 residues. V gave up 5 bases and J gave up 1 base; unmatched junction bases: 8. The V gene's germline CDR1 is MDHEN and CDR2 SYDVKM. CDR3 residues: CASSGIAGGISYEQYF. CDR3 DNA sequence: TGTGCCAGCAGTGGGATAGCGGGAGGCATATCCTACGAGCAGTACTTC.

This chain links TRBV4-2 with TRBJ2-5; 9 positions match TRBD1. The length of the CDR3 is 14 residues. The trim removed 3 bases at V and 9 bases at J, leaving 8 bases unmatched. Germline V lookup: CDR1 LGHNA, CDR2 YNFKEQ. The CDR3 nucleotides read TGTGCCAGCAGCCACACCCGGGACAGGGCGGCCCAGTACTTC. The encoded protein is CASSHTRDRAAQYF.

V usage is TRBV19 and J usage is TRBJ1-6, with D tentatively TRBD1 (6 bases). Germline V gene lookup returns CDR1 LNHDA and CDR2 SQIVND (reference sequence). This CDR3 spans 14 amino acids. V was pared by 4 bases and J by 9 bases, with 13 bases between. The CDR3 DNA follows: TGTGCCAGTAGTACCAGACAGGCCAGTTCACCCCTCCACTTT. As protein: CASSTRQASSPLHF.

This clone has only one observation. The V and J genes are TRBV19 and TRBJ2-7; weak D call: TRBD2 (5 bases). The CDR3 runs 13 residues. CDR1 is LNHDA and CDR2 is SQIVND in the germline V gene (reference sequence). V dropped 1 base and J dropped 7 bases, with 11 bases sitting between them. CDR3 in amino acids: CASSIVGVEEQYF. CDR3 in DNA: TGTGCCAGTAGTATAGTCGGGGTTGAAGAGCAGTACTTC.

This clone was seen a few times. The chain carries TRBV30 and TRBJ2-1; TRBD1 is a possible D gene (6 bases). CDR1 GTSNPN and CDR2 SVGIG come from the germline V gene (reference sequence). With 1 base removed from V and 7 bases from J, the gap between germline ends came to 17 bases. The CDR3 is made up of 15 amino acids. The CDR3 loop is CAWSGGLVGGNEQFF. CDR3 nucleotide sequence: TGTGCCTGGAGTGGGGGGCTAGTCGGCGGGAATGAGCAGTTCTTC.

The chain is built from TRBV19 and TRBJ1-1; perhaps TRBD1 as D (5 bases). CDR3 length equals 12 residues. Trimming pared 4 bases from V and 4 bases from J, leaving 7 bases between. Per germline, CDR1 LNHDA and CDR2 SQIVND (reference sequence). Here the CDR3 reads CASSNGGTEAFF. CDR3 bases: TGTGCCAGTAGTAACGGGGGCACTGAAGCTTTCTTT.

The V and J genes are TRBV19 and TRBJ2-7; D is uncertain. Trimming cost V 3 bases and J 7 bases, with 16 bases left between them. The CDR3 length is 14 residues. Germline-derived CDR1 and CDR2 are LNHDA and SQIVND (reference sequence). The CDR3 here is CASSIRSKRREQYF. In DNA, the CDR3 is TGTGCCAGTAGTATTAGATCCAAGAGAAGGGAGCAGTACTTC. Variable domain in full (rest from reference TRBV19 and TRBJ2-7): DGGITQSPKYLFRKEGQNVTLSCEQNLNHDAMYWYRQDPGQGLRLIYYSQIVNDFQKGDIAEGYSVSREKKESFPLTVTSAQKNPTAFYLCASSIRSKRREQYFGPGTRLTVT.

The rearrangement joins TRBV14 to TRBJ2-7; 7 nucleotides match TRBD1. The length of the CDR3 is 15 residues. CDR1 SGHDN and CDR2 FVKESK come from the germline V gene. V was clipped by 1 base and J by 5 bases; unmatched bases: 8. In nucleotides, the CDR3 is TGTGCCAGCAGCCAAGGAGATCGCCAGGGGGACGAGCAGTACTTC. Translating gives CASSQGDRQGDEQYF.

This clone was seen only a few times. V usage is TRBV5-4 and J usage is TRBJ1-2; 9 positions agree with TRBD1. The CDR3 has 15 residues. Germline values: CDR1 SGHNT, CDR2 YYREEE (reference sequence). The junction had 7 bases not matched to a gene; V was cut back by 3 bases and J by 4 bases. The CDR3 region has the DNA TGTGCCAGCAGCTCGCTACAGGGGGCCGGCTATGGCTACACCTTC. Protein product: CASSSLQGAGYGYTF.

V gene TRBV19 combines with J gene TRBJ2-1; 7 positions agree with TRBD1. The CDR3 length is 13 residues. The V gene end was trimmed by 5 bases and the J gene end by 4 bases; junction bases not matched to a gene: 2. Germline CDR1 is LNHDA and CDR2 is SQIVND (reference sequence). CDR3: CASSSQGYNEQFF. CDR3 nucleotides: TGTGCCAGTAGTTCACAGGGGTACAATGAGCAGTTCTTC.